These 14 T cell receptor beta chains came from one sample sequenced in a study of T cells after yellow fever vaccination. Each CDR3 protein is one row after TCRdb ran MiXCR on the 5' RACE reads. This table has 75,000 to 100,000 distinct CDR3 sequences, about 8.4% appearing once. Material: CD8+ T cells not binding an NS4B(214-222) dextramer, sorted from PBMCs, obtained roughly 15 days after the first yellow fever vaccination. The receptor set was obtained from a man aged 18-30 years who received the YFV17D yellow fever vaccine.

This clonotype turned up a few times. This chain links TRBV7-6 with TRBJ1-1; D possibly corresponds to TRBD1 (6 bases). This CDR3 is built from 13 residues. The germline gives CDR1 SGHVS, CDR2 FNYEAQ. V lost 0 bases to trimming and J lost 5 bases, with 7 bases between them. In DNA form, the CDR3 reads TGTGCCAGCAGCTTAGCGCAGGGGACTGAAGCTTTCTTT. Its protein product is CASSLAQGTEAFF.

The chain links TRBV20-1 to TRBJ2-1; D remains unclear. CDR3 length: 15 amino acids. Per germline, CDR1 DFQATT and CDR2 SNEGSKA (reference sequence). V was shortened by 2 bases and J by 7 bases, with 18 bases between the two germline ends. CDR3 nucleotides: TGCAGTGCTAGATCACCCGGTTCAGTTGTAAATGAGCAGTTCTTC. Protein: CSARSPGSVVNEQFF.

In this sample, this clonotype turned up many times. The CDR3 nucleotides are TGCGCCAGCAGCCAAACAAGGGGGGGGCCTCCCTACGAGCAGTACTTC. Protein: CASSQTRGGPPYEQYF. This sequence joins TRBV4-3 and TRBJ2-7; possibly TRBD2 for D (7 bases). V was cut by 2 bases and J by 2 bases, with 16 bases left in between. Germline values: CDR1 LGHNA, CDR2 YSLEER. This CDR3 contains 16 residues.

V and J are TRBV7-6 and TRBJ1-2; 8 nucleotides align to TRBD1. Trimming at V came to 5 bases and at J to 5 bases, leaving 13 bases not matched to a gene. This CDR3 has 16 amino acids. CDR1 is SGHVS and CDR2 is FNYEAQ in the germline V gene. The CDR3 region has the DNA TGTGCCAGCAGCCGGACAGGGAGTCCTCGCAGATATGGCTACACCTTC. Its protein is CASSRTGSPRRYGYTF.

This clonotype was detected only a few times. V gene TRBV9 combines with J gene TRBJ1-3, with 8 bases identical to TRBD1. Looked up from germline, CDR1 is SGDLS and CDR2 is YYNGEE. The length of the CDR3 is 15 residues. V shed 4 bases and J 7 bases; nucleotides not matched to a gene: 10. The CDR3: CASSPRQGRGNTIYF. The CDR3 DNA follows: TGTGCCAGCAGCCCACGACAGGGGAGGGGGAACACCATATATTTT.

This clonotype was observed a handful of times. The V and J genes are TRBV25-1 and TRBJ1-2; D uncertain. The germline V and J ends were trimmed by 3 bases and 8 bases, with 22 bases remaining between them. Germline CDR1 reads MGHDK; CDR2 reads SYGVNS. This CDR3 has 16 amino acids. The CDR3 DNA sequence: TGTGCCAGCAGTGACATTACGGGGAACTGGTACGCCGGCTACACCTTC. Residues: CASSDITGNWYAGYTF.

The rearrangement joins TRBV28 to TRBJ2-5; TRBD1 is a possible D gene (5 bases). V was clipped by 2 bases and J by 5 bases, with 6 bases between them. The length of the CDR3 is 12 residues. CDR1 is MDHEN, CDR2 SYDVKM, per germline. The chain's CDR3 is CASSLQGETQYF. CDR3 bases: TGTGCCAGCAGTTTACAGGGTGAGACCCAGTACTTC.

This clonotype was counted at least ten times. The rearrangement links TRBV25-1 to TRBJ1-5; no reliable D call. V was trimmed by 2 bases and J by 0 bases, leaving 5 bases between them. Germline V gene lookup returns CDR1 MGHDK and CDR2 SYGVNS. CDR3 length equals 14 residues. CDR3: CASSEVGSNQPQHF. DNA of the CDR3: TGTGCCAGCAGTGAAGTAGGTAGCAATCAGCCCCAGCATTTT.

This clonotype was seen repeatedly, ten times or more. The CDR3 sequence is CASSYDNYGYTF. The DNA of the CDR3 is TGTGCCAGCAGTTACGATAACTATGGCTACACCTTC. This chain connects TRBV6-5 to TRBJ1-2; D is uncertain. From germline, CDR1 is MNHEY and CDR2 SVGAGI. The CDR3 sequence is 12 residues long. Trimming removed 2 bases at V and 1 base at J, with 2 bases between.

This clonotype was picked up a small number of times. Mismatch with germline at one junction end may stem from a read error. The chain couples TRBV2 to TRBJ2-7; D may be TRBD1 (5 bases). The germline gives CDR1 SNHLY, CDR2 FYNNEI. The CDR3 extends over 13 amino acids. This chain's CDR3 is CASSEGSGGAVGF. In DNA, the CDR3 is TGTGCCAGCAGTGAAGGTTCCGGTGGGGCCGTCGGGTTC.

The chain employs TRBV5-6 and TRBJ2-7; D gene ambiguous. CDR1 and CDR2 (germline): SGHDT, YYEEEE. The CDR3 contains 13 residues. Trimming cost V 6 bases and J 3 bases, with 13 bases left between them. For the CDR3, the DNA is TGTGCCAGCAACACTTGGCCGGACTACGAGCAGTACGTC. Translation gives CASNTWPDYEQYV.

There are a few counts of this clonotype. The rearrangement uses TRBV15 and TRBJ2-2; perhaps TRBD2 as D (5 bases). The CDR3 extends over 14 amino acids. V shed 1 base and J shed 5 bases, with 8 bases lying between them. Germline CDR1 reads LNHNV; CDR2 reads YYDKDF (reference sequence). CDR3 in amino acids: CATSRVRVTGELFF. The DNA of the CDR3 is TGTGCCACCAGCAGAGTGCGGGTAACCGGGGAGCTGTTTTTT.

V gene TRBV20-1 combines with J gene TRBJ2-6; no reliable D call. Germline loops: CDR1 DFQATT, CDR2 SNEGSKA (reference sequence). Trimming took off 1 base at V and 2 bases at J, with 9 bases between the two ends. CDR3 length: 15 amino acids. As DNA, the CDR3 is TGCAGTGCTAGAGGTCTGGAAGCTGGGGCCAACGTCCTGACTTTC. It encodes CSARGLEAGANVLTF.

This rearrangement joins TRBV6-5 to TRBJ1-1, with 9 bases identical to TRBD1. CDR1 is MNHEY and CDR2 is SVGAGI in the germline V gene. The CDR3 contains 15 residues. With 0 bases clipped from V and 7 bases from J, the junction kept 6 bases outside the gene matches. The DNA of the CDR3 is TGTGCCAGCAGTTACTCGGGGACAGGGAATGATGAAGCTTTCTTT. It specifies CASSYSGTGNDEAFF.